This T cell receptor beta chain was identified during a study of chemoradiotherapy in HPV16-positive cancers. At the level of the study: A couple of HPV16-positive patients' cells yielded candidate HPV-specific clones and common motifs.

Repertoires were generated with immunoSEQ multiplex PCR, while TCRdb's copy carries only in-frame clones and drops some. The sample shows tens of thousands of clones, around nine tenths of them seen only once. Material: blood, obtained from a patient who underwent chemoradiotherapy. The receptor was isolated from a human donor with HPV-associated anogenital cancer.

The DNA of the CDR3 is TGTGCCAGCAGTTTAACGGGACAGGGGGCCTACGAGCAGTACTTC. Translation: CASSLTGQGAYEQYF. This rearrangement joins TRBV28 to TRBJ2-7; TRBD1 matches 11 bases. CDR1 is MDHEN, CDR2 SYDVKM, per germline. CDR3 length: 15 amino acids. The J segment lost 2 bases and the V segment lost 2 bases, leaving 2 bases of the junction unmatched. Based on the CDR3 plus reference TRBV28 and TRBJ2-7, the full variable domain is DVKVTQSSRYLVKRTGEKVFLECVQDMDHENMFWYRQDPGLGLRLIYFSYDVKMKEKGDIPEGYSVSREKKERFSLILESASTNQTSMYLCASSLTGQGAYEQYFGPGTRLTVT.